Presented here are 21 T cell receptor beta chains from one specimen sequenced in a study of OX40 agonist ivuxolimab in advanced cancers. Method: immunoSEQ multiplex PCR; TCRdb's copy keeps in-frame clones and lacks some. Altogether 24,000 or so clones are present, around three quarters being singletons, with the ten largest covering 9.5% to 15%. The sequencing used CD4+ or CD8+ T cells sorted from blood, collected in a trial of the OX40 agonist ivuxolimab. These receptors were taken from an adult with an advanced solid tumor such as melanoma, head and neck, liver or kidney cancer.

The rearrangement uses TRBV2 and TRBJ2-7; TRBD2 agrees at 12 bases. The germline CDR1 and CDR2 sequences are SNHLY and FYNNEI. With 6 bases clipped from V and 1 base from J, the junction kept 16 bases outside the gene matches. This CDR3 has 19 residues. The CDR3: CASSRNRTSGAVPSYEQYF. The CDR3 DNA follows: TGTGCCAGCAGCCGCAACCGGACTAGCGGGGCCGTGCCGTCCTACGAGCAGTACTTC.

The chain is built from TRBV4-2 and TRBJ2-5, with D hard to call. V was shortened by 0 bases and J by 5 bases, with 4 bases between the two germline ends. The CDR3 contains 12 residues. The germline gives CDR1 LGHNA, CDR2 YNFKEQ. The CDR3 is CASSQEGETQYF. The CDR3 bases are TGTGCCAGCAGCCAAGAAGGGGAGACCCAGTACTTC.

The chain couples TRBV5-1 to TRBJ2-5, with a weak D call TRBD1 (6 bases). This CDR3 is built from 14 residues. The V gene's germline CDR1 is SGHRS and CDR2 YFSETQ. Trimming took off 4 bases at V and 0 bases at J, with 10 bases between the two ends. CDR3 amino acids: CASSKTGYQETQYF. CDR3 bases: TGCGCCAGCAGCAAGACAGGCTACCAAGAGACCCAGTACTTC.

The rearrangement links TRBV15 to TRBJ2-2, with 8 bases identical to TRBD1. The CDR3 has 16 amino acids. The V gene's germline CDR1 is LNHNV and CDR2 YYDKDF (reference sequence). The J segment lost 7 bases and the V segment lost 0 bases, leaving 7 bases of the junction unmatched. CDR3: CATSRDRGQVGGELFF. CDR3 in DNA: TGTGCCACCAGCAGAGATAGGGGACAGGTCGGCGGGGAGCTGTTTTTT. The full variable domain, completed using reference TRBV15 and TRBJ2-2, is DAMVIQNPRYQVTQFGKPVTLSCSQTLNHNVMYWYQQKSSQAPKLLFHYYDKDFNNEADTPDNFQSRRPNTSFCFLDIRSPGLGDTAMYLCATSRDRGQVGGELFFGEGSRLTVL.

This sequence joins TRBV21-1 and TRBJ1-4; the DNA was not compared with TRBD1, the D call given in the table. TRBV21-1 is a pseudogene. This CDR3 comprises 15 residues. CDR3 coding DNA: TGTGCCAGCAGCAAATCTGGGGACAGGGAGGCTAAACTGTTTTTT. It translates to CASSKSGDREAKLFF.

The chain combines TRBV28 with TRBJ2-7; weak D call: TRBD2 (6 bases). Deletions cut 4 bases from V and 5 bases from J, with 21 bases between. The CDR3 has 16 residues. Germline V gene data show CDR1 as MDHEN and CDR2 as SYDVKM. CDR3 bases: TGTGCCAGCAGTTCCCTCTCATCCCTCCGGAGGGACGAGCAGTACTTC. Residues: CASSSLSSLRRDEQYF.

The J gene is TRBJ1-6, the V gene TRBV19, with D possibly TRBD1 on 5 matching bases. V lost 5 bases and J 6 bases, leaving 20 bases between the germline ends. The CDR3 length is 17 residues. Germline V lookup: CDR1 LNHDA, CDR2 SQIVND (reference sequence). The CDR3 DNA follows: TGTGCCAGTAGTGCCCGGGACTCCATCGGTTTTAATTCACCCCTCCACTTT. Protein product: CASSARDSIGFNSPLHF. Supplemented by reference TRBV19 and TRBJ1-6, the full variable domain reads DGGITQSPKYLFRKEGQNVTLSCEQNLNHDAMYWYRQDPGQGLRLIYYSQIVNDFQKGDIAEGYSVSREKKESFPLTVTSAQKNPTAFYLCASSARDSIGFNSPLHFGNGTRLTVT.

The chain recombines TRBV23-1 with TRBJ1-1; unclear D gene. TRBV23-1 is noted as an ORF with a role that remains uncertain. The CDR3 sequence is 14 residues long. V was clipped by 4 bases and J by 1 base, with 10 bases between them. CDR3 coding DNA: TGCGCCAGCAGTCTTGGACCTAGGAACACTGAAGCTTTCTTT. Its translation is CASSLGPRNTEAFF.

The DNA for the CDR3 is TGTGCCAGCAGCGCGGCGGGGGTTGTAACAGAGACCCAGTACTTC. Translated, it gives CASSAAGVVTETQYF. The chain joins TRBV7-6 to TRBJ2-5, with 7 bases aligning to TRBD2. Germline trimming cut 5 bases from V and 4 bases from J; bases unmatched to any gene: 10. Germline values: CDR1 SGHVS, CDR2 FNYEAQ. The CDR3 is 15 amino acids.

This clone came up a few times. The junction shows a germline mismatch at one end, possibly a read error. This chain joins TRBV7-9 and TRBJ2-2, with TRBD2 matching over 11 bases. The CDR3 extends over 15 amino acids. The germline V gene has CDR1 SEHNR and CDR2 FQNEAQ (reference sequence). The CDR3 DNA sequence: TGTGCCAGCAGCCTAGCGGGGGGAAACACCGGGGAGCTGTTTTTT. This codes for CASSLAGGNTGELFF. The full variable domain, with the rest looked up from reference TRBV7-9 and TRBJ2-2, is DTGVSQNPRHKITKRGQNVTFRCDPISEHNRLYWYRQTLGQGPEFLTYFQNEAQLEKSRLLSDRFSAERPKGSFSTLEIQRTEQGDSAMYLCASSLAGGNTGELFFGEGSRLTVL.

The chain employs TRBV9 and TRBJ2-2; the D is unclear. This CDR3 region has 11 residues. The germline gives CDR1 SGDLS, CDR2 YYNGEE. V was cut by 7 bases and J by 4 bases, with 5 bases left in between. Written as DNA, the CDR3 is TGTGCCAGCGGAATCACCGGGGAGCTGTTTTTT. Translating it yields CASGITGELFF.

The chain joins TRBV18 to TRBJ1-2; 8 bases map to TRBD1. CDR1 and CDR2 (germline): KGHSH, LQKENI. This CDR3 has 14 amino acids. The V segment lost 6 bases and the J segment 8 bases; nucleotides outside the gene matches: 11. The CDR3 nucleotides read TGTGCCAGCTCTCCCCTGGACAGGGACGGAGGCTACACCTTC. The encoded protein is CASSPLDRDGGYTF.

The chain joins TRBV7-3 to TRBJ1-1; 8 positions agree with TRBD1. Trimming at V came to 0 bases and at J to 1 base, leaving 4 bases not matched to a gene. The CDR3 contains 16 residues. Germline V CDR1 and CDR2: SGHTA, FQGTGA. This CDR3 is CASSLTWTGTNTEAFF. CDR3 DNA: TGTGCCAGCAGCTTAACGTGGACAGGGACGAACACTGAAGCTTTCTTT.

The V gene is TRBV6-6, the J gene TRBJ1-2; possible D gene TRBD1, 6 bases. Germline CDR1 reads MNHNY; CDR2 reads SVGAGI (reference sequence). The ends were cut back, 8 bases at V and 0 bases at J, with 10 bases in the middle. This CDR3 contains 13 residues. Here the CDR3 reads CASRTATNYGYTF. The CDR3 DNA reads TGTGCCAGCCGGACAGCTACTAACTATGGCTACACCTTC.

The sample holds one count of this clone. The V gene is TRBV28, the J gene TRBJ2-1; D is ambiguous. Trimming stripped 2 bases from V and 8 bases from J, with 7 bases between. This CDR3 has 12 amino acids. The germline gives CDR1 MDHEN, CDR2 SYDVKM. For the CDR3, the DNA is TGTGCCAGCAGTTTACGCTTTTATGAGCAGTTCTTC. Its translation: CASSLRFYEQFF.

The V gene is TRBV6-1, the J gene TRBJ1-1, with TRBD1 identical over 9 bases. The CDR3 is 14 amino acids. Germline CDR1 reads MNHNS; CDR2 reads SASEGT. The ends lost 3 bases at V and 5 bases at J; junction bases unmatched: 4. The CDR3, as DNA: TGTGCCAGCAGTGAGGACAGGGGTGGTACTGAAGCTTTCTTT. It is translated as CASSEDRGGTEAFF.

The chain carries TRBV6-5 and TRBJ2-3, with D hard to call. V shed 2 bases and J shed 2 bases, with 8 bases lying between them. The germline CDR1 and CDR2 sequences are MNHEY and SVGAGI. CDR3 length: 14 amino acids. CDR3 bases: TGTGCCAGCAGTTACGACGGATCCACAGATACGCAGTATTTT. It specifies CASSYDGSTDTQYF.

The chain is built from TRBV5-5 and TRBJ1-4; TRBD1 matches at 9 bases. With 5 bases clipped from V and 8 bases from J, the junction kept 10 bases outside the gene matches. The CDR3 has 15 amino acids. The V gene's germline CDR1 is SGHKS and CDR2 YYEKEE (reference sequence). The CDR3 is CASSSQGASPEKLFF. The CDR3 DNA reads TGTGCCAGCAGTTCACAGGGGGCGAGTCCCGAAAAACTGTTTTTT.

J is TRBJ1-1 and V is TRBV6-5; TRBD1 aligns across 10 bases. From germline, CDR1 is MNHEY and CDR2 SVGAGI. This CDR3 has 13 amino acids. J was trimmed by 6 bases and V by 6 bases; bases with no gene match: 4. CDR3 region: CASSLGQGAEAFF. The DNA of the CDR3 is TGTGCCAGCAGCCTAGGACAGGGGGCTGAAGCTTTCTTT.

The chain couples TRBV2 to TRBJ1-5, with TRBD1 as a possible D gene (5 bases). CDR3 length equals 15 residues. Trimming removed 3 bases from V and 7 bases from J, with 16 bases in between. From germline, CDR1 is SNHLY and CDR2 FYNNEI. In DNA form, the CDR3 reads TGTGCCAGCAGTGAGGAATGGGGGAAGGGACAGCCCCAGCATTTT. Amino acids: CASSEEWGKGQPQHF.

The chain joins TRBV2 to TRBJ2-4; TRBD2 aligns across 7 bases. J gave up 0 bases and V 6 bases, and 5 bases lay outside the gene matches. CDR1 and CDR2 (germline): SNHLY, FYNNEI. The CDR3 runs 15 residues. Here the CDR3 DNA reads TGTGCCAGCAGCGAGGGGAGGGTAGCCAAAAACATTCAGTACTTC. Its protein product is CASSEGRVAKNIQYF.